This T cell receptor (beta chain) emerged from a study of T cell repertoires in cytomegalovirus infection. Study findings and constraints: Accumulated public TCR beta family frequency recognized individuals carrying CMV together with the relevant HLA. Predominance within the ex vivo response was attributable to HLA-C-restricted CMV-specific TCR beta clonotypes.

Germline V gives CDR1 MGHDK, CDR2 SYGVNS. The CDR3 consists of 22 residues. V lost 1 base to trimming and J lost 2 bases; unmatched junction nucleotides: 17. Via MiXCR, TCRdb re-called the reads, giving one row per CDR3 protein. This sample has 490,000 or so distinct CDR3 sequences, with over 9% found just once. This clonotype was seen a handful of times. Its specificity is not known. This chain links TRBV25-1 with TRBJ2-2; 12 bases fit TRBD2. The sequence was obtained from a human donor in good health (CMV status not recorded). Some clones in this sample may be carry-over from other donors' samples. The sample consisted of PBMCs. The CDR3 reads CASSEWPKTSGGLSDNTGELFF. CDR3 sequence (DNA): TGTGCCAGCAGTGAATGGCCTAAGACTAGCGGGGGCCTTTCCGATAACACCGGGGAGCTGTTTTTT.